This entry describes one TCR beta chain. These data belong to a study of blood T cell repertoires in COVID-19. Study-level information: The samples span acute and convalescent COVID-19 from the United States, Italy and Spain. T cells, B-cell-depleted T cells, or PBMCs supplied cDNA or gDNA.

Generated by immunoSEQ multiplex PCR, the TCRdb table keeps only in-frame clones and is missing some. The sample contains about 200,000 clones, around 86% of which appear only once. J lost 3 bases, V lost 5 bases, and 6 bases had no gene match. This CDR3 contains 15 residues. CDR1 is SGHTA and CDR2 is FQGTGA in the germline V gene. The chain employs TRBV7-3 and TRBJ2-3; 9 bases fit TRBD1. This clonotype originated in an elderly man with acute or convalescent COVID-19. Sample: peripheral blood. In nucleotides, the CDR3 is TGTGCCAGCAGCGCTGACAGGGGGAGGACAGATACGCAGTATTTT. Its translation is CASSADRGRTDTQYF.